This passage covers 22 T cell receptor beta chains from one sample sequenced in a study of T cells after yellow fever vaccination. MiXCR, applied by TCRdb to the 5' RACE reads, yields one record per CDR3 protein. The table records more than 350,000 distinct CDR3 sequences, under 14% of them present only once. Sequenced material: PBMCs, taken on the day of the first yellow fever vaccination. The receptors here all came from a man aged 18 to 29 who received the YFV17D yellow fever vaccine.

This clonotype was picked up a small number of times. The CDR3: CASSSQPGRQPQHF. The CDR3 DNA sequence: TGTGCCAGCAGCTCTCAACCGGGCAGGCAGCCCCAGCATTTT. This rearrangement joins TRBV7-2 to TRBJ1-5; no reliable D call. The CDR3 loop spans 14 amino acids. The V and J ends lost 4 bases and 7 bases respectively, with 14 bases between them. Looked up from germline, CDR1 is SGHTA and CDR2 is FQGNSA.

The chain has TRBV5-1 and TRBJ2-1; D gene unclear. The CDR3 runs 18 residues. V was cut by 0 bases and J by 0 bases, with 16 bases left in between. Germline lookup yields CDR1 SGHRS and CDR2 YFSETQ. In nucleotides, the CDR3 is TGCGCCAGCAGCTTGGTGGGTACGGGTTATAGCTCCTACAATGAGCAGTTCTTC. It translates to CASSLVGTGYSSYNEQFF. The full variable domain, its missing parts supplied by reference TRBV5-1 and TRBJ2-1, is KAGVTQTPRYLIKTRGQQVTLSCSPISGHRSVSWYQQTPGQGLQFLFEYFSETQRNKGNFPGRFSGRQFSNSRSEMNVSTLELGDSALYLCASSLVGTGYSSYNEQFFGPGTRLTVL.

This clonotype showed up just a few times. The V gene is TRBV18, the J gene TRBJ2-3; D might be TRBD1 (5 bases). The germline V gene encodes CDR1 KGHSH and CDR2 LQKENI. The CDR3 is made up of 14 amino acids. V lost 4 bases to trimming and J lost 6 bases, with 14 bases between them. This CDR3 reads CASSLRQPWDTQYF. The CDR3 bases are TGTGCCAGCTCACTCCGACAGCCTTGGGATACGCAGTATTTT.

The table lists this clonotype with a few counts. This chain joins TRBV11-2 and TRBJ2-2, with D tentatively TRBD1 or TRBD2 (5 bases each). CDR1 SGHAT and CDR2 FQNNGV come from the germline V gene. V lost 4 bases and J 0 bases, leaving 12 bases between the germline ends. There are 16 residues in the CDR3. CDR3 DNA: TGTGCCAGCAGCTCCATCGGGACGGCGAACACCGGGGAGCTGTTTTTT. It yields the protein CASSSIGTANTGELFF. Full variable domain (missing parts from reference TRBV11-2 and TRBJ2-2): EAGVAQSPRYKIIEKRQSVAFWCNPISGHATLYWYQQILGQGPKLLIQFQNNGVVDDSQLPKDRFSAERLKGVDSTLKIQPAKLEDSAVYLCASSSIGTANTGELFFGEGSRLTVL.

This clonotype was picked up a small number of times. The chain couples TRBV20-1 to TRBJ2-3; D may be TRBD1 (6 bases). This CDR3 comprises 13 residues. CDR1 DFQATT and CDR2 SNEGSKA come from the germline V gene (reference sequence). Trimming took off 4 bases at V and 0 bases at J, with 8 bases between the two ends. As DNA, the CDR3 is TGCAGTGCTACCACAGGGAGCACAGATACGCAGTATTTT. Translation: CSATTGSTDTQYF.

This chain joins TRBV7-2 and TRBJ1-3; 10 nucleotides agree with TRBD1. J was trimmed by 3 bases and V by 11 bases; bases with no gene match: 10. This CDR3 contains 15 residues. Germline CDR1 reads SGHTA; CDR2 reads FQGNSA. The CDR3 reads CAGARQGAFGNTIYF. The CDR3 DNA reads as TGTGCCGGGGCCCGACAGGGGGCATTTGGAAACACCATATATTTT.

This clonotype showed up many times. V is TRBV7-2 and J is TRBJ2-7, with 8 bases fitting TRBD1. The V gene end was trimmed by 5 bases and the J gene end by 4 bases; junction bases not matched to a gene: 4. Germline lookup yields CDR1 SGHTA and CDR2 FQGNSA. The CDR3 sequence is 13 residues long. CDR3 loop: CASSLDRGYEQYF. CDR3 in DNA: TGTGCCAGCAGCCTCGACAGGGGTTACGAGCAGTACTTC.

V gene TRBV6-1 combines with J gene TRBJ2-3; TRBD2 aligns across 12 bases. The CDR3 runs 15 residues. Trimming took 5 bases from V and 7 from J; bases not matched to a gene: 7. The germline CDR1 and CDR2 sequences are MNHNS and SASEGT. As DNA, the CDR3 is TGTGCCAGCAGTCAACTAGCGGGGGGCCCGAATACGCAGTATTTT. This encodes CASSQLAGGPNTQYF.

This clonotype was found a few times. The V gene is TRBV29-1, the J gene TRBJ2-3; D tentatively reads TRBD1 or TRBD2 (5 bases each). Germline V CDR1 and CDR2: SQVTM, ANQGSEA. The CDR3 loop spans 13 amino acids. Trimming cost V 4 bases and J 0 bases, with 8 bases left between them. The CDR3 region is CSVARDSTDTQYF. In DNA form, the CDR3 reads TGCAGCGTTGCCCGGGACAGCACAGATACGCAGTATTTT.

The gene calls are TRBV7-6 and TRBJ1-1, with 8 bases fitting TRBD1. The CDR3 is 15 amino acids. V gave up 3 bases and J gave up 0 bases; unmatched junction bases: 3. Germline V gene sequence: CDR1 SGHVS, CDR2 FNYEAQ. CDR3 sequence reads: CASSFDRGMNTEAFF. The CDR3 nucleotides read TGTGCCAGCAGCTTCGACAGGGGAATGAACACTGAAGCTTTCTTT. Based on the CDR3 plus reference TRBV7-6 and TRBJ1-1, the full variable domain is GAGVSQSPRYKVTKRGQDVALRCDPISGHVSLYWYRQALGQGPEFLTYFNYEAQQDKSGLPNDRFSAERPEGSISTLTIQRTEQRDSAMYRCASSFDRGMNTEAFFGQGTRLTVV.

This sequence joins TRBV5-1 and TRBJ2-3, with D perhaps matching TRBD1 (5 bases). Germline assignment: CDR1 SGHRS and CDR2 YFSETQ. Trimming stripped 6 bases from V and 2 bases from J, with 10 bases between. This CDR3 spans 13 amino acids. CDR3 nucleotide sequence: TGCGCCAGCAAGCAGGGATCCACAGATACGCAGTATTTT. It yields the protein CASKQGSTDTQYF.

This clonotype occurred a few times. In DNA, the CDR3 is TGTGCCAGCACCCCCGGTGTAATGAACACTGAAGCTTTCTTT. Encoded protein: CASTPGVMNTEAFF. V usage is TRBV6-1 and J usage is TRBJ1-1, with no clear D. Germline V gene sequence: CDR1 MNHNS, CDR2 SASEGT. The CDR3 runs 14 residues. V was clipped by 7 bases and J by 0 bases, with 12 bases between them.

Only a few counts were recorded for this clonotype. The chain combines TRBV20-1 with TRBJ2-5; the D gene is possibly TRBD2 (6 bases). V lost 6 bases to trimming and J lost 0 bases, with 17 bases between them. CDR1 DFQATT and CDR2 SNEGSKA come from the germline V gene (reference sequence). The CDR3 runs to 15 residues. This CDR3 is CSATRPGTHQETQYF. Here the CDR3 DNA reads TGCAGTGCCACCCGACCCGGGACTCACCAAGAGACCCAGTACTTC.

The genes are TRBV7-9 and TRBJ2-3; D uncertain. CDR3 length equals 15 residues. In germline, CDR1 is SEHNR, CDR2 FQNEAQ (reference sequence). V lost 6 bases and J lost 0, with 13 bases in between. The chain's CDR3 is CASSGGIASTDTQYF. The CDR3 bases are TGTGCCAGCAGTGGCGGTATCGCGAGCACAGATACGCAGTATTTT.

J is TRBJ2-7 and V is TRBV12-3 or TRBV12-4; 7 bases are shared with TRBD1. Trimming at V came to 8 bases and at J to 2 bases, leaving 6 bases not matched to a gene. The CDR3 extends over 13 amino acids. In DNA, the CDR3 is TGTGCCAGCTGGAGACAGGGTACCTACGAGCAGTACTTC. This sequence encodes CASWRQGTYEQYF.

V usage is TRBV4-1 and J usage is TRBJ2-5; unclear D gene. The V gene lost 0 bases and the J gene lost 0 bases, with 8 bases spanning the gap. CDR3 length equals 15 residues. CDR1 is MGHRA and CDR2 is YSYEKL in the germline V gene. For the CDR3, the DNA is TGCGCCAGCAGCCAAGATTCAGAGTACCAAGAGACCCAGTACTTC. Protein sequence: CASSQDSEYQETQYF.

The chain links TRBV5-1 to TRBJ2-3; D might be TRBD2 (6 bases). The CDR3 sequence is 14 residues long. CDR1 is SGHRS, CDR2 YFSETQ, per germline. V was trimmed by 7 bases and J by 2 bases, leaving 14 bases between them. Here the CDR3 reads CASRIGTFTDTQYF. CDR3 DNA: TGCGCCAGCCGGATCGGGACTTTCACAGATACGCAGTATTTT.

The sample holds a few counts of this clonotype. V usage is TRBV4-3 and J usage is TRBJ1-4; perhaps TRBD1 as D (5 bases). Trimming left V 0 bases short and J 10 bases short, with 15 bases between. Germline lookup yields CDR1 LGHNA and CDR2 YSLEER. This CDR3 contains 15 residues. CDR3 nucleotide sequence: TGCGCCAGCAGCCAAGAACTTCTGACAGTTCGAAAACTGTTTTTT. Translation: CASSQELLTVRKLFF.

This clonotype was counted only a few times. The V call is TRBV7-2, the J call TRBJ2-1; 8 positions match TRBD2. CDR1 and CDR2 (germline): SGHTA, FQGNSA. V shed 3 bases, J shed 0 bases, and the junction held 7 bases outside the gene matches. The CDR3 contains 17 residues. The chain's CDR3 is CASSFPGGASSYNEQFF. The CDR3 bases are TGTGCCAGCAGCTTCCCGGGGGGGGCAAGCTCCTACAATGAGCAGTTCTTC.

The chain recombines TRBV6-5 with TRBJ1-4, with D possibly TRBD1 on 5 matching bases. Germline assignment: CDR1 MNHEY and CDR2 SVGAGI. The CDR3 loop spans 15 amino acids. Trimming left V 2 bases short and J 4 bases short, with 11 bases between. In DNA, the CDR3 is TGTGCCAGCAGTTACGGGGGGGTTTATAATGAAAAACTGTTTTTT. Protein sequence: CASSYGGVYNEKLFF.

The chain employs TRBV7-2 and TRBJ2-1; TRBD2 might be the D (6 bases). V lost 5 bases and J lost 7, with 12 bases in between. The CDR3 spans 13 residues. CDR1 and CDR2 (germline): SGHTA, FQGNSA. The CDR3 DNA reads TGTGCCAGCAGCCTAAGACTAGAAAATGAGCAGTTCTTC. This encodes CASSLRLENEQFF.

In its sample, this clonotype was seen a few times. The V gene is TRBV5-4, the J gene TRBJ2-1; 7 positions agree with TRBD1. Germline CDR1 SGHNT, CDR2 YYREEE (reference sequence). This CDR3 contains 13 residues. V lost 0 bases and J lost 8; bases outside the gene matches: 2. CDR3 in DNA: TGTGCCAGCAGCTTGGCCGGGACAGATGAGCAGTTCTTC. It is translated as CASSLAGTDEQFF.